This T cell receptor beta chain was recorded in a study of T cells expressing NK-cell markers. TCRdb re-called the 5' RACE reads; one entry per CDR3 protein, DNA not given. The table lists under 500,000 distinct CDR3 sequences. The CDR3 runs to 15 residues. Germline V gene lookup returns CDR1 SGHRS and CDR2 YFSETQ. Sequencing used blood T cells: a sorted CD56 or NKG2C T cell subset, CD4+ or CD8+ T cells, or bulk PBMC T cells (not recorded which). This rearrangement joins TRBV5-1 to TRBJ2-7; the TCRdb D gene call, TRBD2, has no DNA to confirm it. This clonotype originated in a woman aged 18-69 years in good health. CDR3 protein: CASSPNSAASYEQYF.